This T cell receptor beta chain was identified in a study of blood T cell repertoires in COVID-19. Methods used by the authors: Amplification with reference gene primers provided the estimates of nucleated cell counts. Clones were read by immunoSEQ multiplex PCR, and TCRdb kept only the in-frame ones, dropping some. From that table come the V and J calls and clone size; the DNA was used to work out D and trimming. The data hold a few hundred thousand clones, with 80% to 90% observed a single time. Everyone who took part was roughly 18 to 100 years old, and they came from 24 US areas. Donors in Cohort 3 counted as recovered after two negative PCRs, clearance, or symptom resolution. This clone appeared a single time. This CDR3 has 16 amino acids. The germline gives CDR1 MNHEY, CDR2 SMNVEV (reference sequence). Trimming removed 3 bases at V and 1 base at J, with 15 bases between.

The chain employs TRBV27 and TRBJ1-2, with TRBD1 as a possible D gene (6 bases). The specimen sequenced was PBMCs or T cells enriched from blood (not recorded which). The clonotype was recovered from a man aged 25 to 40 who had recovered from COVID-19. The CDR3 region is CASSLNRALGNYGYTF. CDR3 DNA sequence: TGTGCCAGCAGTTTGAACAGGGCCCTAGGTAACTATGGCTACACCTTC.